This T cell receptor (beta chain) originates from a study of blood T cell repertoires in COVID-19. The length of the CDR3 is 21 residues. In germline, CDR1 is SNHLY, CDR2 FYNNEI. With V trimmed by 6 bases and J by 1 base, 16 bases remained unmatched. Participants were aged about 18 to 90 years, lived in 20 to 25 US areas, and enrolled virtually. Participant-given clinical history determined each cohort assignment. Only in-frame clones appear in the TCRdb table, and some are missing; sequencing was by immunoSEQ multiplex PCR. Of about 160,000 clones in the sample, around 85% are singletons; the top ten hold about 5.8%. This clone was seen a single time.

Sequences were obtained from PBMCs or T cells enriched from blood (not recorded which). The V call is TRBV2, the J call TRBJ2-6, with 12 positions matching TRBD2. This TCR was sampled from a woman between 40 and 55 years old with acute COVID-19. The CDR3 sequence is CASRDPRTSGMVVSGANVLTF. CDR3 DNA sequence: TGTGCCAGCAGAGACCCTCGGACTAGCGGGATGGTGGTATCTGGGGCCAACGTCCTGACTTTC.